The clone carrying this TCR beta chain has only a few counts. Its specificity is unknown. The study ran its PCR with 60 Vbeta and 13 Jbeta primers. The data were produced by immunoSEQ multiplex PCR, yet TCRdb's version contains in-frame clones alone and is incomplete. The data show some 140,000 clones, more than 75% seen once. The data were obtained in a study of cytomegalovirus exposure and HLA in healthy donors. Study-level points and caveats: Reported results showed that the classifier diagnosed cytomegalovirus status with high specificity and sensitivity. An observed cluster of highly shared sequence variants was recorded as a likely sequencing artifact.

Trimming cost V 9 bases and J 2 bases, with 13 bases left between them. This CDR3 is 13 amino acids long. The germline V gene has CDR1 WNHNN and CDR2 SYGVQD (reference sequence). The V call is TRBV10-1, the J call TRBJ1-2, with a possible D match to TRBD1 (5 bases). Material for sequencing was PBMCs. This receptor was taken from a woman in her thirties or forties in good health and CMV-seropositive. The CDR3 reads CASKGQGNYGYTF. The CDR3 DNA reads TGCGCCAGTAAAGGCCAGGGAAACTATGGCTACACCTTC.